This is a list of T cell receptor beta chains from one sample in a study of CD8 T cells in Susac syndrome. TCRdb passed the immunoSEQ multiplex PCR reads through MiXCR, listing each CDR3 protein once. The data contain some 150,000 distinct CDR3 sequences, 94% of them singletons. Sequencing was performed on CD4+ T cells from PBMCs. These receptors all come from a human donor in good health. The CDR3 runs from the conserved cysteine through the conserved F or W. Each record gives: CDR3 DNA, CDR3 protein, CDR3 length, J gene, clone size, V gene, D gene. A D gene is named only where the DNA matches it firmly. The size entry is marked missing in some rows and otherwise reads once, few, many or a size class.

TGTGCCGCGGGGCGCCCGTCGGGAGGGGTCTACGAGCAGTACTTC | CAAGRPSGGVYEQYF | 15 | TRBJ2-7 | . | TRBV2 | TRBD2
TGTGCCAGCAGCGTAGGGCAGACTTCCTACGAGCAGTACTTC | CASSVGQTSYEQYF | 14 | TRBJ2-7 | . | TRBV9 | .
TGCAGTGCTAGAAGACTGGGACTAGCGGTGGAGACCCAGTACTTC | CSARRLGLAVETQYF | 15 | TRBJ2-5 | . | TRBV20-1 | TRBD2
TGTGCCAGCACCGTGGTGGGAGGGTTAGACAATCAGCCCCAGCATTTT | CASTVVGGLDNQPQHF | 16 | TRBJ1-5 | once | TRBV28 | .
TGTGCCAGCTCACCACCGAACATATACGAGCAGTACTTC | CASSPPNIYEQYF | 13 | TRBJ2-7 | . | TRBV18 | .
TGTGCCAGCAGTCTGCCCAGGGGCGGAGGAGAGACCCAGTACTTC | CASSLPRGGGETQYF | 15 | TRBJ2-5 | . | TRBV5-6 | .
TGTGCCAGCAGTGAACCTGTAGCGAGAGACCAAGAGACCCAGTACTTC | CASSEPVARDQETQYF | 16 | TRBJ2-5 | . | TRBV6-1 | .
TGTGCCAGTAGTGGACAGGGCGGAAGGCGGCCCCAGCATTTT | CASSGQGGRRPQHF | 14 | TRBJ1-5 | . | TRBV19 | TRBD1
TGCAGTGCTGGCTCCCCGTGGGGCCGGGAGCAGTACTTC | CSAGSPWGREQYF | 13 | TRBJ2-7 | . | TRBV20-1 | .
TGTGCCAGCAGCCCCCTTAGAGCGAACACCGGGGAGCTGTTTTTT | CASSPLRANTGELFF | 15 | TRBJ2-2 | . | TRBV3-1 | .
TGTGCCAGCACCGGCGGGTTAGCGGGAGCGCATGAGCAGTTCTTC | CASTGGLAGAHEQFF | 15 | TRBJ2-1 | . | TRBV2 | TRBD2
TGCGCCAGCAGCTTGGCTTGGCTGGGTACAGATACGCAGTATTTT | CASSLAWLGTDTQYF | 15 | TRBJ2-3 | . | TRBV5-1 | .
TGTGCCAGCTCACCCGAGGGAGACATTCAGTACTTC | CASSPEGDIQYF | 12 | TRBJ2-4 | . | TRBV18 | .
TGTGCCTGGAGTGTACGGCAGCCCTATAGCAATCAGCCCCAGCATTTT | CAWSVRQPYSNQPQHF | 16 | TRBJ1-5 | . | TRBV30 | .
TGTGCCACCGAACTCCGGACAGGAAAGGGGGTCCACGAGCAGTACTTC | CATELRTGKGVHEQYF | 16 | TRBJ2-7 | . | TRBV15 | TRBD1
TGCAGCGTTGGACTAGCGGGAGCCTCCTACGAGCAGTACTTC | CSVGLAGASYEQYF | 14 | TRBJ2-7 | . | TRBV29-1 | TRBD2
TGTGCCTGGAGGGGGGGGTTGAACACTGAAGCTTTCTTT | CAWRGGLNTEAFF | 13 | TRBJ1-1 | . | TRBV30 | .
TGTGCCAGCAGCCAAGACAGACATCAGCCCCAGCATTTT | CASSQDRHQPQHF | 13 | TRBJ1-5 | . | TRBV6-5 | .
TGCAGTGCTAGTCCCCGACCGCTTCTAGGGTCGGAGCAGTACTTC | CSASPRPLLGSEQYF | 15 | TRBJ2-7 | . | TRBV20-1 | .
TGTGCCTGGAGTGGGGGGCTGAATTCACCCCTCCACTTT | CAWSGGLNSPLHF | 13 | TRBJ1-6 | . | TRBV30 | .